This TCR beta chain was documented in a study of vaccination effects on CD4 cells after COVID-19. This CDR3 spans 15 amino acids. Germline lookup yields CDR1 SGHRS and CDR2 YFSETQ. Trimming pared 5 bases from V and 1 base from J, leaving 16 bases between. The ViraFEST assay expanded antigen-specific CD4+ T cells with viral peptide pools before sequencing. Upon completion of about ten days in culture, CD4+ T cells were isolated. Having tested negative for nucleocapsid antibodies, the vaccine recipients showed no prior SARS-CoV-2 infection. This clone was detected a few times. What it binds is unknown. The repertoire was sequenced with immunoSEQ multiplex PCR; TCRdb's copy has only in-frame clones and lacks some. The sample shows 20,000 to 25,000 clones, 68% of them seen only once.

The rearrangement links TRBV5-1 to TRBJ2-7, with D unresolved. The sequencing here drew on CD4+ T cells from PBMCs cultured with HCoV-NL63 spike peptides, taken before COVID-19 vaccination. The sequence came from a human donor who received a COVID-19 vaccine. The DNA for the CDR3 is TGCGCCAGCAGATTTCGGAGTACAGCATCCTACGAGCAGTACTTC. Its protein is CASRFRSTASYEQYF.